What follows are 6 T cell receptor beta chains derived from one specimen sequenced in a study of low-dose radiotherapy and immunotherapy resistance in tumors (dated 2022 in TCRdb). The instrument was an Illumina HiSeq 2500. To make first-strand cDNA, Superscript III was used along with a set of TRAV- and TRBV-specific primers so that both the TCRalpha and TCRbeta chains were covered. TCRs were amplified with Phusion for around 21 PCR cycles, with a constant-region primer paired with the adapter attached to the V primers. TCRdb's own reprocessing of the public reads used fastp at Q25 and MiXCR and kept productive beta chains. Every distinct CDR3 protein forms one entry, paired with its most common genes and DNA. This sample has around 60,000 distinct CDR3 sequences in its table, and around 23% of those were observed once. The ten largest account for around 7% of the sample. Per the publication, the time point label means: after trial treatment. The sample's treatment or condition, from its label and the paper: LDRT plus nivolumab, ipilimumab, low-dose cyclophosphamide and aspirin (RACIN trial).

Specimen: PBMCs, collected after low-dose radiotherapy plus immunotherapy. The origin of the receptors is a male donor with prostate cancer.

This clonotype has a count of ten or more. The CDR3 reads CASSLNRNTEAFF. The CDR3 DNA reads TGTGCCAGCAGCTTAAACAGGAACACTGAAGCTTTCTTT. The J gene is TRBJ1-1, the V gene TRBV5-4; D call uncertain. CDR1 and CDR2 from the germline V gene are SGHNT and YYREEE (reference sequence). The CDR3 extends over 13 amino acids. Trimming removed 2 bases at V and 1 base at J, with 6 bases between.

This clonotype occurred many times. CDR3: CATSDADEYEQYF. As DNA, the CDR3 is TGTGCCACCAGTGATGCGGACGAGTACGAGCAGTACTTC. This sequence joins TRBV24-1 and TRBJ2-7; D is unclear. V was trimmed by 3 bases and J by 4 bases, leaving 9 bases between them. The germline V gene encodes CDR1 KGHDR and CDR2 SFDVKD. The CDR3 extends over 13 amino acids.

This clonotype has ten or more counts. The CDR3 DNA follows: TGTGCCAGCACTGGAGCGGGGGACTTGGAGACCCAGTACTTC. It codes for CASTGAGDLETQYF. The chain uses TRBV5-6 and TRBJ2-5; TRBD2 agrees at 8 bases. V was pared by 6 bases and J by 5 bases, with 9 bases of the junction left unmatched. CDR3 size: 14 residues. Germline CDR1 SGHDT, CDR2 YYEEEE.

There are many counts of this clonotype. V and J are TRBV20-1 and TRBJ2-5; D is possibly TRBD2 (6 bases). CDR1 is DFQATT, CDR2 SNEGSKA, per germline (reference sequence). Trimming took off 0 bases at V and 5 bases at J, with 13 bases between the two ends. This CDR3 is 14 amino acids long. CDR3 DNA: TGCAGTGCTAGAGATGGGACTTCTGCGGAGACCCAGTACTTC. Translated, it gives CSARDGTSAETQYF.

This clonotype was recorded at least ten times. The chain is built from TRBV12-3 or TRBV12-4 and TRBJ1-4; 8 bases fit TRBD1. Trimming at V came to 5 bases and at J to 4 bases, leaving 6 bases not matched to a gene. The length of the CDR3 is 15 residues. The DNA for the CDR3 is TGTGCCAGCAGTGGGGGACAGGCGATTAATGAAAAACTGTTTTTT. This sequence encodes CASSGGQAINEKLFF.

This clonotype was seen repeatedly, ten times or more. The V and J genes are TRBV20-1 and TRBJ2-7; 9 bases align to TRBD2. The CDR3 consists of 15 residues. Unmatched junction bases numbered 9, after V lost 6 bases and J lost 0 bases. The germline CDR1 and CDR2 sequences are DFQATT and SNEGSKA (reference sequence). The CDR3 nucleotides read TGCAGTGCCGCGAGGCTAGCGGGGCTCTCCTACGAGCAGTACTTC. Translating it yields CSAARLAGLSYEQYF.